This TCR beta chain was sequenced for a study of T-cell reconstitution after alpha-beta-depleted transplantation in children. The study's findings and limits: After transplant, high TCRbeta diversity at day 60 in some patients arose from surviving recipient T cells and thymic progenitors. Several hundred expanded graft clones reportedly supplied alpha-beta T cells about two months after transplant. One year after transplant, T-cell counts and diversity came mostly from newly produced T cells.

It was with unique molecular identifiers that the TCRbeta library was prepared. TCRdb re-derived calls from the PCR reads in MiXCR, one entry per CDR3 protein. The data contain 500,000 to 600,000 distinct CDR3 sequences, over 20% of them singletons. This clonotype has more than one count but fewer than ten. Antigen specificity is unknown. Germline CDR1 is SQVTM and CDR2 is ANQGSEA. The CDR3 runs to 9 residues. Trimming at V came to 6 bases and at J to 11 bases, leaving 1 base not matched to a gene. The rearrangement uses TRBV29-1 and TRBJ2-1; TRBD2 matches 7 bases. The sample consisted of PBMCs, taken before TCRalphabeta/CD19-depleted stem cell transplant. This TCR derives from a boy in the first two years of life with Wiskott-Aldrich syndrome, due to receive a stem cell transplant. The CDR3 DNA reads as TGCAGCGTCGGGACTAAGCAGTTCTTC. Amino acids: CSVGTKQFF.